The rows below give T cell receptor beta chains drawn from one sample of a study of Ad26.COV2.S vaccination and SARS-CoV-2 variants. The protocol was immunoSEQ multiplex PCR, while the TCRdb copy is restricted to in-frame clones and leaves out a portion. The table has 400,000 to 500,000 clones, roughly 88% seen once. The sequencing here drew on peripheral blood, taken in a trial of Ad26.COV2.S vaccine versus placebo. These TCRs come from a person between 18 and 65 years old who received the Ad26.COV2.S COVID-19 vaccine or a placebo. Each CDR3 is given with its conserved first and last residue. The D gene is left open where the match is weak. Expanded clones get a size class; other rows say once, few or many, or leave the size out.

TRBJ2-2,TRBD1,-,17,TRBV19,TGTGCCAGTACCCAAGGGGGGACAGGGGGATTGGCCGGGGAGCTGTTTTTT,CASTQGGTGGLAGELFF
TRBJ2-1,-,-,13,TRBV5-6,TGTGCCAGCAGGTTGGGCAGGGGAGGTGAGCAGTTCTTC,CASRLGRGGEQFF
TRBJ2-7,TRBD1,-,13,TRBV6-2/TRBV6-3,TGTGCCAGCAGCTCAGACAGGGTCCACGAGCAGTACTTC,CASSSDRVHEQYF
TRBJ1-5,TRBD1,-,12,TRBV23-1,TGCGCCCTTCAGGGGGGCAATCAGCCCCAGCATTTT,CALQGGNQPQHF
TRBJ2-3,TRBD1,-,16,TRBV7-9,TGTGCCAGCAGCCAAGATCCGGGACAGGGAACAGATACGCAGTATTTT,CASSQDPGQGTDTQYF
TRBJ2-1,TRBD2,-,17,TRBV7-8,TGTGCCAGCAGCTTAATGGTCACAGCGGGGGCCCTCAATGAGCAGTTCTTC,CASSLMVTAGALNEQFF
TRBJ1-2,TRBD1,-,16,TRBV24-1,TGTGCCACCAGTGGGGCCGGACAGGGAAATATCAATGGCTACACCTTC,CATSGAGQGNINGYTF
TRBJ2-3,-,-,15,TRBV3-1/TRBV3-2,TGTGCCAGCAGCCAAGAAGGAGGTAGGACAGATACGCAGTATTTT,CASSQEGGRTDTQYF
TRBJ1-5,-,-,14,TRBV7-9,TGTGCCAGCAGCTTAGCAGACAGGCTTAGGATTCTGCATTTT,CASSLADRLRILHF
TRBJ2-1,-,-,15,TRBV15,TGTGCCACCAGCAGAGAGGGGGGTTCCTACAATGAGCAGTTCTTC,CATSREGGSYNEQFF
TRBJ1-2,-,-,11,TRBV6-5,TGTGCCACCCTGGGCCTCTATGGCTACACCTTC,CATLGLYGYTF
TRBJ1-5,TRBD1,-,14,TRBV2,TGTGCCAGCAGTGAGGGGACAGGGTACCAGCCCCAGCATTTT,CASSEGTGYQPQHF
TRBJ2-5,-,-,13,TRBV7-2,TGTGCCAGCAGCTTAGTTGTAGAAGAGACCCAGTACTTC,CASSLVVEETQYF
TRBJ1-1,-,-,14,TRBV19,TGTGCCAGTAGTATGTATGGCGGTAACACTGAAGCTTTCTTT,CASSMYGGNTEAFF
TRBJ2-2,TRBD2,-,14,TRBV20-1,TGCAGTGCTAGTTTGCGGGGGGTTGCCGGGGAGCTGTTTTTT,CSASLRGVAGELFF
TRBJ2-1,TRBD1,-,15,TRBV27,TGTGCCAGCAGTCCGCAGGGGGCCGCATACAATGAGCAGTTCTTC,CASSPQGAAYNEQFF
TRBJ2-7,-,few,12,TRBV27,TGTGCCAGCAGTTTACAGGGGAGCGAGCAGTACTTC,CASSLQGSEQYF